Below are 13 T cell receptor beta chains sequenced from a single sample in a study of low-dose radiotherapy and immunotherapy resistance in tumors. Alpha and beta chains were covered, as first-strand cDNA relied on TRAV- and TRBV-specific primers. For amplifying TCRs, the PCR ran for 20 to 25 cycles with Phusion, which was used together with a constant-region primer and the adapter on the V primers. Each CDR3 protein is one row after TCRdb ran MiXCR on the reads. The sample lists about 15,000 distinct CDR3 sequences, roughly half occurring once. The receptors here all came from a human donor with advanced metastatic prostate, ovarian, gallbladder or colorectal cancer (not recorded which). This table probably holds off-target reads from a library built for another chain.

V is TRBV10-2 and J is TRBJ2-3; D is unresolved. This CDR3 is 13 amino acids long. V shed 7 bases and J shed 5 bases, with 13 bases lying between them. CDR1 is WSHSY, CDR2 SAAADI, per germline. The chain's CDR3 is CASTTGQKDTQYF. The CDR3 DNA is TGCGCCAGCACCACTGGGCAGAAAGATACGCAGTATTTT.

The V and J genes are TRBV28 and TRBJ2-7, with D hard to call. Trimming shortened V by 4 bases and J by 6 bases, and 16 bases separated the two germline ends. In germline, CDR1 is MDHEN, CDR2 SYDVKM. This CDR3 is 14 amino acids long. Here the CDR3 reads CASSSGGLVFEQYF. The CDR3 coding sequence is TGTGCCAGCAGTTCAGGTGGCCTGGTCTTCGAGCAGTACTTC. Full variable domain (missing parts from reference TRBV28 and TRBJ2-7): DVKVTQSSRYLVKRTGEKVFLECVQDMDHENMFWYRQDPGLGLRLIYFSYDVKMKEKGDIPEGYSVSREKKERFSLILESASTNQTSMYLCASSSGGLVFEQYFGPGTRLTVT.

The chain uses TRBV15 and TRBJ2-2, with a weak D call TRBD2 (5 bases). Germline CDR1 and CDR2: LNHNV and YYDKDF (reference sequence). Trimming shortened V by 5 bases and J by 0 bases, and 13 bases separated the two germline ends. The CDR3 consists of 16 residues. The CDR3 sequence: CATSVGISANTGELFF. DNA for the CDR3: TGTGCCACCAGCGTTGGCATTAGCGCGAACACCGGGGAGCTGTTTTTT. The full variable domain, rest sourced from reference TRBV15 and TRBJ2-2, is DAMVIQNPRYQVTQFGKPVTLSCSQTLNHNVMYWYQQKSSQAPKLLFHYYDKDFNNEADTPDNFQSRRPNTSFCFLDIRSPGLGDTAMYLCATSVGISANTGELFFGEGSRLTVL.

The chain recombines TRBV7-2 with TRBJ2-3, with D unresolved. The CDR3 consists of 13 residues. Germline CDR1 reads SGHTA; CDR2 reads FQGNSA. V lost 8 bases and J lost 2, with 11 bases in between. CDR3 in amino acids: CASSPRTTDTQYF. The CDR3 bases are TGTGCCAGCTCGCCGCGGACCACAGATACGCAGTATTTT.

This clonotype occurred a few times. The chain is built from TRBV5-4 and TRBJ1-3; D gene uncertain. Trimming shortened V by 1 base and J by 0 bases, and 5 bases separated the two germline ends. The CDR3 covers 14 residues. Germline CDR1 SGHNT, CDR2 YYREEE (reference sequence). The CDR3 protein is CASSLRSSGNTIYF. DNA of the CDR3: TGTGCCAGCAGCTTGAGGAGCTCTGGAAACACCATATATTTT.

This chain connects TRBV29-1 to TRBJ1-3, with no clear D. The CDR3 loop spans 11 amino acids. The V gene's germline CDR1 is SQVTM and CDR2 ANQGSEA. Trimming cost V 7 bases and J 10 bases, with 14 bases left between them. The CDR3 is CSARASGTIYF. The DNA of the CDR3 is TGCAGCGCCCGGGCCTCTGGAACCATATATTTT.

V usage is TRBV5-1 and J usage is TRBJ2-7; D tentatively fits TRBD1 or TRBD2 (5 bases each). CDR1 is SGHRS and CDR2 is YFSETQ in the germline V gene. The CDR3 contains 15 residues. With 4 bases removed from V and 2 bases from J, the gap between germline ends came to 16 bases. The CDR3 spells CASSNRWDGTYEQYF. The CDR3 nucleotides are TGCGCCAGCAGCAATAGATGGGACGGAACCTACGAGCAGTACTTC.

This clonotype has only a few counts. The rearrangement joins TRBV7-2 to TRBJ2-2; the match to TRBD1 covers 11 bases. Germline values: CDR1 SGHTA, CDR2 FQGNSA. This CDR3 is built from 17 residues. Germline trimming cut 5 bases from V and 3 bases from J; bases unmatched to any gene: 8. The chain's CDR3 is CASSRDRGFGDTGELFF. CDR3 sequence (DNA): TGTGCCAGCAGCCGGGACAGGGGGTTCGGAGACACCGGGGAGCTGTTTTTT.

This clonotype was counted a few times. The chain carries TRBV2 and TRBJ2-7; a weak D match, TRBD1 (5 bases). The CDR3 runs to 13 residues. The germline CDR1 and CDR2 sequences are SNHLY and FYNNEI. The V end was cut by 3 bases, the J end by 2 bases, with 8 bases between. The CDR3 loop reads CASSDRGTYEQYF. CDR3 sequence (DNA): TGTGCCAGCAGTGATAGGGGAACCTACGAGCAGTACTTC.

The chain recombines TRBV29-1 with TRBJ2-1, with D possibly matching TRBD1 (5 bases). V was trimmed by 3 bases and J by 4 bases, leaving 7 bases between them. Looked up from germline, CDR1 is SQVTM and CDR2 is ANQGSEA. This CDR3 contains 12 residues. The CDR3 here is CSVDQGYNEQFF. DNA for the CDR3: TGCAGCGTTGATCAGGGTTACAATGAGCAGTTCTTC.

The chain is built from TRBV7-2 and TRBJ2-7, with 8 bases fitting TRBD1. After removal of 5 bases from V and 5 bases from J, the junction contained 8 bases not matched to a gene. In germline, CDR1 is SGHTA, CDR2 FQGNSA. This CDR3 contains 14 residues. The CDR3 reads CASSLRQGNHEQYF. The CDR3 DNA is TGTGCCAGCAGCCTCCGACAGGGGAACCACGAGCAGTACTTC.

A few counts support this clonotype. The CDR3 nucleotides are TGTGCCACCAGCAGAGATCCAGGGGCAGGACAGCCCCAGCATTTT. Its translation is CATSRDPGAGQPQHF. J is TRBJ1-5 and V is TRBV15; tentative D call: TRBD1 (6 bases). Germline assignment: CDR1 LNHNV and CDR2 YYDKDF (reference sequence). V was clipped by 0 bases and J by 7 bases, with 13 bases between them. The CDR3 consists of 15 residues.

Judged by abundance, this clonotype is medium-sized (0.01 to 0.1%). The CDR3, as DNA: TGTGCCAGCAGCGTCCGTCGGACAGGCGGTGAGCAGTACTTC. It specifies CASSVRRTGGEQYF. The chain has TRBV9 and TRBJ2-7; 7 nucleotides match TRBD1. CDR3 size: 14 residues. After removal of 2 bases from V and 7 bases from J, the junction contained 9 bases not matched to a gene. CDR1 and CDR2 from the germline V gene are SGDLS and YYNGEE.